This TCR beta chain emerged from a study of blood T cell repertoires in COVID-19. Across the whole study: Researchers got acute and convalescent COVID-19 samples from the United States, Italy and Spain.

Germline CDR1 reads SGHTA; CDR2 reads FQGNSA. There are 13 residues in the CDR3. The V end was cut by 6 bases, the J end by 2 bases, with 10 bases between. Seattle patients were enrolled while actively infected and followed longitudinally. Per the authors' pipeline: Estimation of nucleated cell counts was performed using reference gene primer amplification. TCRdb keeps only in-frame clones here, not all; method: immunoSEQ multiplex PCR. V and J calls and clone size are given by that table; D and trimming were obtained from the DNA. The sample lists roughly 52,000 clones, under 90% occurring once. The sample was peripheral blood. The J gene is TRBJ1-1, the V gene TRBV7-2; D uncertain. The sequence was collected from a man at least 80 years old with COVID-19, enrolled during active disease. The CDR3 nucleotides are TGTGCCAGCAGGTTACCACTAAACACTGAAGCTTTCTTT. Protein: CASRLPLNTEAFF. The full variable domain, its missing parts supplied by reference TRBV7-2 and TRBJ1-1, is GAGVSQSPSNKVTEKGKDVELRCDPISGHTALYWYRQSLGQGLEFLIYFQGNSAPDKSGLPSDRFSAERTGGSVSTLTIQRTQQEDSAVYLCASRLPLNTEAFFGQGTRLTVV.